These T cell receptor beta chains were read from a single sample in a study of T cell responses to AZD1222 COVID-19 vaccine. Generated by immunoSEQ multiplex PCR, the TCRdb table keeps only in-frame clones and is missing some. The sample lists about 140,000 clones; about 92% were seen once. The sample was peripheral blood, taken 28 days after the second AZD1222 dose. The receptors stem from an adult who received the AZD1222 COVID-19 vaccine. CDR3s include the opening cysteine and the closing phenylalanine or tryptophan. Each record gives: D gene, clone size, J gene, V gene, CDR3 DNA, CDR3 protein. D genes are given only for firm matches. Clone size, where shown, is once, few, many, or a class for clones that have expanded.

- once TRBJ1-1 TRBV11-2 TGTGCCAGCAGTGGGGACGGGCAACACGCTGAAGCTTTCTTT CASSGDGQHAEAFF
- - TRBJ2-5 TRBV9 TGTGCCAGCAGCCGATCCTGGGCTACCGCGGAGACCCAGTACTTC CASSRSWATAETQYF
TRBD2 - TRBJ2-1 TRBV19 TGTGCCAGTACCGATCAGGCTAGCGGCAATGAGCAGTTCTTC CASTDQASGNEQFF
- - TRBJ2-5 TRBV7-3 TGTGCCAGCAGCTTCTCGAGAGAAGAGACCCAGTACTTC CASSFSREETQYF
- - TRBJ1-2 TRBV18 TGTGCCAGCTCACCGAACCTCGAGTATGGCTACACCTTC CASSPNLEYGYTF
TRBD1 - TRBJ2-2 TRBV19 TGTGCCAGTACCAGGGACAGTAACACCGGGGAGCTGTTTTTT CASTRDSNTGELFF
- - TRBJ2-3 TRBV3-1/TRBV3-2 TGTGCCAGCAGCCAGGGTCTAATCACAGATACGCAGTATTTT CASSQGLITDTQYF
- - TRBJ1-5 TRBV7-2 TGTGCCAGCAGCTTATTTGGCAGTACCGTTGGCAATCAGCCCCAGCATTTT CASSLFGSTVGNQPQHF
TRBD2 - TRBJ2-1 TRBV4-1 TGCGCCAGCACCTATAGCGGGAACAATGAGCAGTTCTTC CASTYSGNNEQFF
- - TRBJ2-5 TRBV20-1 TGCAGTGCTAGAGTCCAAGAGACCCAGTACTTC CSARVQETQYF
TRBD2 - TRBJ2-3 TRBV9 TGTGCCAGCAGCGTAGGGCTAGCGGGAGGGCCTGGCACAGATACGCAGTATTTT CASSVGLAGGPGTDTQYF
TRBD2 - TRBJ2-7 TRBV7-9 TGTGCCAGCAGCTCCCCTGCGACTAGCGGGAGGGTTTACGAGCAGTACTTC CASSSPATSGRVYEQYF
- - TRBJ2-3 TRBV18 TGTGCCAGCTCACCACGCGCCAGGGCTGATACGCAGTATTTT CASSPRARADTQYF
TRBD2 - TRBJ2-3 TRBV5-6 TGTGCCAGCAGCTTTTTGAGAGAGCGGGAGGGCACAGATACGCAGTATTTT CASSFLREREGTDTQYF
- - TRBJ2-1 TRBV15 TGTGCCACAGGGGGGGGCAACTACAATGAGCAGTTCTTC CATGGGNYNEQFF
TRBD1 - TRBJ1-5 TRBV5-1 TGCGCCAGCAGGTACGGGACAGACAATCAGCCCCAGCATTTT CASRYGTDNQPQHF
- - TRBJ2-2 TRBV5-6 TGTGCCAGCAGCTTGGTAGCCCTGTCGAACACCGGGGAGCTGTTTTTT CASSLVALSNTGELFF
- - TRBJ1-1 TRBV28 TGTGCCAGCAGTGGGACGGGAGTGAACACTGAAGCTTTCTTT CASSGTGVNTEAFF
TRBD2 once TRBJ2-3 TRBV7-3 TGTGCCAGCAGCCTAACCCCCGCTAGCGGGAGCACAGATACGCAGTATTTT CASSLTPASGSTDTQYF
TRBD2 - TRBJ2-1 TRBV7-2 TGTGCCAGCAGCGCCGGACTAGCGGGCTATGAGCAGTTCTTC CASSAGLAGYEQFF
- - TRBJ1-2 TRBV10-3 TGTGCCATCAGTGAGTCGAGACCAGACAGAAACTATGGCTACACCTTC CAISESRPDRNYGYTF
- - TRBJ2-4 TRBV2 TGTGCCAGCAAGGGGGCGGGGGTAATAAACATTCAGTACTTC CASKGAGVINIQYF
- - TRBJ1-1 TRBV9 TGTGCCAGCAGCGCCGCGGGGGACCCGAACACTGAAGCTTTCTTT CASSAAGDPNTEAFF
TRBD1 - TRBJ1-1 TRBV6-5 TGTGCCAGCAGCTATCAAGACAGGGCCACTGAAGCTTTCTTT CASSYQDRATEAFF
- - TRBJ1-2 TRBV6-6 TGTGCCAGCAGTTACCGTTCGGGGGATGGCTACACCTTC CASSYRSGDGYTF
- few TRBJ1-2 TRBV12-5 TGTGCTATGAGGGGGAGGGACTTCCCGAACTATGGCTACACCTTC CAMRGRDFPNYGYTF
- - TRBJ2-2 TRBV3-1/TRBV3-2 TGTGCCAGCAGCCAAGAAGTGGTGAAGGACGCCGCAATCAACACCGGGGAGCTGTTTTTT CASSQEVVKDAAINTGELFF
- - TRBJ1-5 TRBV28 TGTGCCAGCAGTTCGAGATCCAGCAATCAGCCCCAGCATTTT CASSSRSSNQPQHF
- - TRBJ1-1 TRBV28 TGTGCCAGCACCGTGAGGGGGGCGCAGAACACTGAAGCTTTCTTT CASTVRGAQNTEAFF
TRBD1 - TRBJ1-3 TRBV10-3 TGTGCCATCAGGGGACAGGGGACGAGAAACACCATATATTTT CAIRGQGTRNTIYF
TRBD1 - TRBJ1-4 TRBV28 TGTGCCAGCACCCTAGGGACAGAGGGTAATGAAAAACTGTTTTTT CASTLGTEGNEKLFF
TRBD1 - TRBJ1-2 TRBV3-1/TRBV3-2 TGTGCCAGCAGCCAATATGGACAGGAGGGCTACACCTTC CASSQYGQEGYTF
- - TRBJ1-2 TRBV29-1 TGCAGCGTTGAAGATAAACGGAATATCTATGGCTACACCTTC CSVEDKRNIYGYTF
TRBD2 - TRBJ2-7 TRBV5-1 TGCGCCAGCAGCCCTGGGGCTAGCGGGCCGCTCTACGAGCAGTACTTC CASSPGASGPLYEQYF
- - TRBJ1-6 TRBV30 TGTGCCTGGAGGCGGGGAGGAGGCAGCTCCTATAATTCACCCCTCCACTTT CAWRRGGGSSYNSPLHF
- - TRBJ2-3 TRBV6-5 TGTGCCAGCAGTTATCGGCGGAGGGGAACAGATACGCAGTATTTT CASSYRRRGTDTQYF
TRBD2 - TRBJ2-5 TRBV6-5 TGTGCGGTTGGGGGGGTACAAGAGACCCAGTACTTC CAVGGVQETQYF
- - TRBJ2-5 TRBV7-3 TGTGCCAGCAGCTTATCGCGTGCCCAAGAGACCCAGTACTTC CASSLSRAQETQYF
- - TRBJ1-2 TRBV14 TGTGCCAGCAGCCGTACAGGGCTCGGGACTTATGGCTACACCTTC CASSRTGLGTYGYTF
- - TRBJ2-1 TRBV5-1 TGCGCCAGCAGCTTGGGTGGGCGCCCGGGCCTCTCCTACAATGAGCAGTTCTTC CASSLGGRPGLSYNEQFF
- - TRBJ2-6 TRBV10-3 TGTGCCATCAGTGAGTCCCCCTCTGGGGCCAACGTCCTGACTTTC CAISESPSGANVLTF
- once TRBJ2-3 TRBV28 TGTGCCAGCAGCCCTCCGAGGGGGGGCGTAGATACGCAGTATTTT CASSPPRGGVDTQYF
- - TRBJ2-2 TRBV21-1 - CASSKFGQGAVGGGELFF
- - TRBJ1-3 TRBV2 TGTGCCAGCAGAACCGGGACCGCTGGAAACACCATATATTTT CASRTGTAGNTIYF
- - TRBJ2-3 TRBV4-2 TGTGCCAGCAGCCATGCGAGGGGGAAGGGCACAGATACGCAGTATTTT CASSHARGKGTDTQYF
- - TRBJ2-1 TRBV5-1 TGCGCCAGCAGCAACGGACTGAACAATGAGCAGTTCTTC CASSNGLNNEQFF
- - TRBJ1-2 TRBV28 TGTGCCAGCAGTTTGACGGGACCCACTAACTATGGCTACACCTTC CASSLTGPTNYGYTF
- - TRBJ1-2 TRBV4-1 TGCGCCAGCAGCCAAGAACAGATTGGCGGCTATGGCTACACCTTC CASSQEQIGGYGYTF
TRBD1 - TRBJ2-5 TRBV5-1 TGCGCCAGCAGCCCCAGTGACAGGGGTAAGACCCAGTACTTC CASSPSDRGKTQYF
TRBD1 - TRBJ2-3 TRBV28 TGTGCCAGCAGTCCAGGGGGCCCTTACACAGATACGCAGTATTTT CASSPGGPYTDTQYF
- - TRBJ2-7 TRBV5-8 TGTGCCAGCAGCTTGCTTCCTAACCGGGGGACGTGGTACGAGCAGTACTTC CASSLLPNRGTWYEQYF
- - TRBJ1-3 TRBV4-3 TGCGCCAGCAGCCAAGACGTGGCAGGGTTAAACACCATATATTTT CASSQDVAGLNTIYF
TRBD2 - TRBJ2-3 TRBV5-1 TGCGCCAGCAGCCTAGATGGGCTAGCGGGAGAAGCAGATACGCAGTATTTT CASSLDGLAGEADTQYF
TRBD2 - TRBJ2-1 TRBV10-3 TGTGCCATTGCGGAGGCTAGCGGGAGGGAGTATGAGCAGTTCTTC CAIAEASGREYEQFF
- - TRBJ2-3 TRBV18 TGTGCCAGCTCACCACCGCGCCGGGCTAGCACAGATACGCAGTATTTT CASSPPRRASTDTQYF
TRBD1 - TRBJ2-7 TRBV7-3 TGTGCCAGCAGCTTTACAGGGGCCGAGCAGTACTTC CASSFTGAEQYF